The entry below describes one T cell receptor (beta chain). This record belongs to a study of blood T cell repertoires in COVID-19. Background on the study: From the United States, Italy and Spain came samples of acute and convalescent COVID-19.

The germline CDR1 and CDR2 sequences are SEHNR and FQNEAQ (reference sequence). Unmatched junction bases numbered 5, after V lost 5 bases and J lost 2 bases. The length of the CDR3 is 14 residues. Study processing details: Reference gene primer amplification yielded estimated nucleated cell counts. The method was immunoSEQ multiplex PCR; TCRdb's version includes in-frame clones alone and lacks a portion of them. The V and J calls and clone size were taken over from that table, and D and trimming were inferred from the DNA. This repertoire shows some 190,000 clones, about 90% found once; its top ten account for under 2%.

This sequence was found in a man younger than 30 with active or convalescent COVID-19. Source material: peripheral blood. V usage is TRBV7-9 and J usage is TRBJ1-1; 7 nucleotides line up with TRBD1. CDR3 in DNA: TGTGCCAGCAGCGCAGGGGGGAGAAACACTGAAGCTTTCTTT. Amino acid sequence: CASSAGGRNTEAFF.